Below are 11 T cell receptor beta chains sequenced from a single sample in a study of blood T cell repertoires in COVID-19. Sequencing used immunoSEQ multiplex PCR; TCRdb keeps in-frame clones, though not all of them. Among around 60,000 clones listed, 77% were seen once. Sequences were obtained from peripheral blood. The source is a human donor in a cohort sampled during active COVID-19.

This clone came up a few times. The chain carries TRBV24-1 and TRBJ2-2; D perhaps matches TRBD2 (5 bases). Trimming took 6 bases from V and 3 from J, leaving 10 bases between them. The CDR3 has 14 amino acids. Per the germline V gene, CDR1 is KGHDR and CDR2 is SFDVKD. The CDR3 bases are TGTGCCACCAGTCAGGTCGGGGACACCGGGGAGCTGTTTTTT. Its protein product is CATSQVGDTGELFF.

The chain recombines TRBV27 with TRBJ2-3; the D gene is possibly TRBD2 (5 bases). Deletions cut 6 bases from V and 1 base from J, with 17 bases between. Per germline, CDR1 MNHEY and CDR2 SMNVEV (reference sequence). CDR3 length: 16 residues. The CDR3 DNA sequence: TGTGCCAGCAGCCCGGGGTTGGGTCTACGCACAGATACGCAGTATTTT. Protein: CASSPGLGLRTDTQYF.

This rearrangement joins TRBV12-3 or TRBV12-4 to TRBJ1-2; D is possibly TRBD1 (5 bases). The CDR3 has 13 residues. Trimming took 6 bases from V and 8 from J, leaving 16 bases between them. The CDR3: CASSNWASGGYTF. The CDR3 DNA follows: TGTGCCAGCAGCAATTGGGCCTCAGGGGGCTACACCTTC.

The V and J genes are TRBV3-1 (or the pseudogene TRBV3-2) and TRBJ2-1; a weak D match, TRBD2 (6 bases). Trimming took 4 bases from V and 0 from J, leaving 10 bases between them. Germline CDR1 LGHDT, CDR2 YNNKEL (reference sequence). This CDR3 has 15 residues. CDR3 sequence reads: CASSRGTGSYNEQFF. The DNA of the CDR3 is TGTGCCAGCAGCCGAGGGACTGGCTCCTACAATGAGCAGTTCTTC.

The chain links TRBV3-1 (or the pseudogene TRBV3-2) to TRBJ2-1; 8 bases match TRBD1. Germline V gene lookup returns CDR1 LGHDT and CDR2 YNNKEL (reference sequence). This CDR3 region has 16 residues. V dropped 0 bases and J dropped 7; count of bases not matched to a gene: 8. CDR3 coding DNA: TGTGCCAGCAGCCAAGACTGGACAGGGATGGGGAATGAGCAGTTCTTC. It encodes CASSQDWTGMGNEQFF.

In its sample, this clone was seen a few times. This chain links TRBV9 with TRBJ1-1; TRBD1 might be the D (5 bases). Trimming stripped 4 bases from V and 4 bases from J, with 17 bases between. From germline, CDR1 is SGDLS and CDR2 YYNGEE. The CDR3 consists of 15 residues. The CDR3: CASSPLGRGVTEAFF. The CDR3 nucleotides read TGTGCCAGCAGCCCGCTGGGACGGGGGGTCACTGAAGCTTTCTTT.

In its sample, this clone was seen a few times. The V call is TRBV29-1, the J call TRBJ2-7; TRBD2 agrees at 8 bases. V lost 6 bases to trimming and J lost 2 bases; unmatched junction nucleotides: 9. Germline lookup yields CDR1 SQVTM and CDR2 ANQGSEA. This CDR3 is 14 amino acids long. CDR3 sequence (DNA): TGCAGCGTGGCTGGCAGCGGGGGACCCTACGAGCAGTACTTC. Amino acid sequence: CSVAGSGGPYEQYF.

The CDR3 sequence: CASLGGTGELFF. In DNA, the CDR3 is TGTGCCAGTCTCGGAGGCACCGGGGAGCTGTTTTTT. The chain recombines TRBV19 with TRBJ2-2, with D possibly TRBD2 on 5 matching bases. Per germline, CDR1 LNHDA and CDR2 SQIVND (reference sequence). V was cut by 8 bases and J by 4 bases, with 8 bases left in between. The CDR3 sequence is 12 residues long.

The CDR3 bases are TGTGCCAGCAGCCTAGGACTAGCGGGTAGTGAGCAGTTCTTC. The encoded protein is CASSLGLAGSEQFF. This rearrangement joins TRBV3-1 (or the pseudogene TRBV3-2) to TRBJ2-1, with 11 bases fitting TRBD2. CDR1 LGHDT and CDR2 YNNKEL come from the germline V gene (reference sequence). With 4 bases clipped from V and 9 bases from J, the junction kept 5 bases outside the gene matches. The CDR3 covers 14 residues.

The chain recombines TRBV6-5 with TRBJ2-2; D is ambiguous. CDR3 size: 15 residues. The V gene lost 7 bases and the J gene lost 1 base, with 13 bases spanning the gap. Germline V lookup: CDR1 MNHEY, CDR2 SVGAGI. CDR3 coding DNA: TGTGCCAGCACCCTAAAGAGACAGAACACCGGGGAGCTGTTTTTT. Translation: CASTLKRQNTGELFF.

The chain is built from TRBV23-1 and TRBJ2-7; 7 nucleotides align to TRBD2. TRBV23-1 is treated as an ORF (open reading frame) with a function not yet certain. Unmatched junction bases numbered 18, after V lost 4 bases and J lost 3 bases. CDR3 length: 18 residues. CDR3 amino acids: CASSPPPRIRGEYYEQYF. The CDR3 DNA reads TGCGCCAGCAGTCCGCCCCCCCGGATACGGGGGGAATACTACGAGCAGTACTTC.